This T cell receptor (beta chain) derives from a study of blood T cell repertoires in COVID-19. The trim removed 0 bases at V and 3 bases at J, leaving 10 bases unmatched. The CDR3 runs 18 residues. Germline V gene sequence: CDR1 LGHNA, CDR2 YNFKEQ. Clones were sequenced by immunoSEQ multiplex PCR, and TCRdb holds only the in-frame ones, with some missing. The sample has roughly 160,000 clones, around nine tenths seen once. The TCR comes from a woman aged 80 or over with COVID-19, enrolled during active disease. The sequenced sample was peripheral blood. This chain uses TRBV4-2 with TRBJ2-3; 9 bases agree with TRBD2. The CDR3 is CASSQDISREGWTDTQYF. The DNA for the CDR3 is TGTGCCAGCAGCCAAGATATTTCGCGGGAGGGTTGGACAGATACGCAGTATTTT.